A single sample is the source of the 20 T cell receptor beta chains below, sequenced in a study of naive and memory T cell subsets. Amplification of ligated cDNA took four PCR rounds with SP2 and nested alpha and beta constant primers. Each CDR3 protein gets one entry after TCRdb re-called the 5' RACE reads with MiXCR. The data hold 45,000 to 55,000 distinct CDR3 sequences, with 4.7% observed a single time. A UMI-containing oligonucleotide was joined by 3' ligation to the TCR cDNA template. These receptors originate from a female donor in good health.

This clonotype was observed many times. The chain has TRBV7-6 and TRBJ1-6; D unclear. This CDR3 contains 16 residues. The V end lost 2 bases, the J end lost 5 bases, and 13 bases lay between the germline ends. Germline V lookup: CDR1 SGHVS, CDR2 FNYEAQ. CDR3 coding DNA: TGTGCCAGCAGCTTAACGGCCGGCGGTAATAATTCACCCCTCCACTTT. Encoded protein: CASSLTAGGNNSPLHF.

The sample holds a few counts of this clonotype. CDR3 sequence: CASSLNLAGLNTGELFF. CDR3 DNA: TGTGCCAGCAGCTTAAATCTAGCGGGGTTGAACACCGGGGAGCTGTTTTTT. This sequence joins TRBV7-3 and TRBJ2-2, with 9 bases identical to TRBD2. The length of the CDR3 is 17 residues. Germline V gene data show CDR1 as SGHTA and CDR2 as FQGTGA. The ends lost 1 base at V and 1 base at J; junction bases unmatched: 4.

This clonotype occurred a few times. The rearrangement uses TRBV6-1 and TRBJ1-2, with 7 bases matching TRBD1. J lost 3 bases, V lost 0 bases, and 7 bases had no gene match. This CDR3 spans 16 amino acids. CDR1 is MNHNS, CDR2 SASEGT, per germline. The CDR3 loop is CASSEAKGGADYGYTF. The CDR3 nucleotides are TGTGCCAGCAGTGAAGCCAAAGGGGGCGCGGACTATGGCTACACCTTC.

This clonotype was counted many times. The chain is built from TRBV5-5 and TRBJ2-1; 10 positions match TRBD2. CDR1 SGHKS and CDR2 YYEKEE come from the germline V gene (reference sequence). Trimming cost V 4 bases and J 4 bases; bases outside gene matches: 5. This CDR3 region has 15 residues. CDR3 sequence reads: CASSLLAGVYNEQFF. DNA for the CDR3: TGTGCCAGCAGCCTGCTAGCGGGAGTATACAATGAGCAGTTCTTC.

The chain links TRBV6-6 to TRBJ1-1, with 8 positions matching TRBD1. This CDR3 region has 17 residues. The germline gives CDR1 MNHNY, CDR2 SVGAGI (reference sequence). V lost 6 bases and J lost 2; bases outside the gene matches: 14. CDR3 nucleotide sequence: TGTGCCAGCAGACGGACAGGGTTAAGCGTGGTCAACACTGAAGCTTTCTTT. The encoded protein is CASRRTGLSVVNTEAFF.

This clonotype has only a few counts. The V call is TRBV5-6, the J call TRBJ2-1, with D unclear. Trimming removed 0 bases from V and 4 bases from J, with 8 bases in between. The CDR3 runs to 14 residues. The germline CDR1 and CDR2 sequences are SGHDT and YYEEEE. The CDR3 reads CASSLGQPYNEQFF. The DNA for the CDR3 is TGTGCCAGCAGCTTGGGGCAGCCTTACAATGAGCAGTTCTTC.

This clonotype has at least ten counts. This rearrangement joins TRBV20-1 to TRBJ2-7; the D gene is possibly TRBD1 (5 bases). Looked up from germline, CDR1 is DFQATT and CDR2 is SNEGSKA (reference sequence). CDR3 length: 13 amino acids. The ends were cut back, 2 bases at V and 0 bases at J, with 8 bases in the middle. As DNA, the CDR3 is TGCAGTGCTAGATGGGGCAACTCCTACGAGCAGTACTTC. It is translated as CSARWGNSYEQYF.

Many counts were recorded for this clonotype. The rearrangement links TRBV2 to TRBJ2-1; perhaps TRBD2 as D (6 bases). The CDR3 runs to 15 residues. The germline CDR1 and CDR2 sequences are SNHLY and FYNNEI. The V and J ends lost 3 bases and 3 bases respectively, with 12 bases between them. CDR3 residues: CASSEGLQLYNEQFF. The CDR3 DNA reads TGTGCCAGCAGTGAGGGACTTCAGCTCTACAATGAGCAGTTCTTC. Drawing the rest from reference TRBV2 and TRBJ2-1, the complete variable domain is EPEVTQTPSHQVTQMGQEVILRCVPISNHLYFYWYRQILGQKVEFLVSFYNNEISEKSEIFDDQFSVERPDGSNFTLKIRSTKLEDSAMYFCASSEGLQLYNEQFFGPGTRLTVL.

Ten or more counts support this clonotype. The chain couples TRBV18 to TRBJ2-2; tentative D call: TRBD2 (6 bases). Trimming shortened V by 2 bases and J by 5 bases, and 12 bases separated the two germline ends. This CDR3 spans 15 amino acids. The germline CDR1 and CDR2 sequences are KGHSH and LQKENI. In nucleotides, the CDR3 is TGTGCCAGCTCACCAATCTCAGGGAGGACCGGGGAGCTGTTTTTT. It yields the protein CASSPISGRTGELFF. The variable domain in full, completed from reference TRBV18 and TRBJ2-2, reads NAGVMQNPRHLVRRRGQEARLRCSPMKGHSHVYWYRQLPEEGLKFMVYLQKENIIDESGMPKERFSAEFPKEGPSILRIQQVVRGDSAAYFCASSPISGRTGELFFGEGSRLTVL.

This clonotype was seen at least ten times. The chain employs TRBV12-3 or TRBV12-4 and TRBJ2-2; D perhaps matches TRBD1 (5 bases). The CDR3 spans 12 residues. V was cut by 11 bases and J by 2 bases, with 9 bases left in between. CDR3 residues: CADSRNTGELFF. The CDR3 coding sequence is TGTGCCGACAGCCGCAACACCGGGGAGCTGTTTTTT.

As concerns this clonotype: Possible read error: a much larger clone is one base away. Lacking the conserved final phenylalanine or tryptophan, this CDR3 likely reflects a read error. The chain has TRBV19 and TRBJ2-1, with no clear D. The germline V and J ends were trimmed by 1 base and 0 bases, with 7 bases remaining between them. This CDR3 is built from 15 residues. Germline CDR1 and CDR2: LNHDA and SQIVND (reference sequence). The CDR3 here is CASSIVQNSYNEQFS. The CDR3 nucleotides are TGTGCCAGTAGTATAGTACAGAACTCCTACAATGAGCAGTTCTCC.

This clonotype was seen at least ten times. The genes are TRBV9 and TRBJ2-7, with TRBD2 matching 13 bases. This CDR3 has 15 residues. V shed 3 bases and J 7 bases; nucleotides not matched to a gene: 7. Germline V gene sequence: CDR1 SGDLS, CDR2 YYNGEE. The CDR3, as DNA: TGTGCCAGCAGCGAGTTGGGACTAGCGGGAAAGGAGCAGTACTTC. As protein: CASSELGLAGKEQYF.

This clonotype is judged medium-sized. This chain connects TRBV7-2 to TRBJ2-5; 9 bases are shared with TRBD1. The CDR3 has 16 amino acids. After removal of 5 bases from V and 5 bases from J, the junction contained 12 bases not matched to a gene. CDR1 SGHTA and CDR2 FQGNSA come from the germline V gene. The CDR3 coding sequence is TGTGCCAGCAGCCCGGCGGGACAGGGAGTTGTGGAGACCCAGTACTTC. This encodes CASSPAGQGVVETQYF.

This clonotype ranks as medium-sized. The chain recombines TRBV9 with TRBJ2-1; 8 bases are shared with TRBD2. The CDR3 consists of 15 residues. Looked up from germline, CDR1 is SGDLS and CDR2 is YYNGEE. The J segment lost 7 bases and the V segment lost 0 bases, leaving 6 bases of the junction unmatched. The DNA for the CDR3 is TGTGCCAGCAGCGTAGGGACTAGCAGAACGAATGAGCAGTTCTTC. Translated, it gives CASSVGTSRTNEQFF.

This clonotype has ten or more counts. The chain couples TRBV27 to TRBJ2-4, with D uncertain. Per the germline V gene, CDR1 is MNHEY and CDR2 is SMNVEV (reference sequence). V was pared by 3 bases and J by 2 bases, with 5 bases between. The CDR3 contains 13 residues. The CDR3 DNA follows: TGTGCCAGCAGTTTTTCCACCAAAAACATTCAGTACTTC. It translates to CASSFSTKNIQYF.

This clonotype was counted many times. The chain carries TRBV20-1 and TRBJ1-1, with TRBD1 matching 7 bases. The CDR3 sequence is 13 residues long. J gave up 5 bases and V 4 bases, and 7 bases lay outside the gene matches. CDR1 and CDR2 from the germline V gene are DFQATT and SNEGSKA (reference sequence). CDR3: CSANRGHLTEAFF. The CDR3 DNA is TGCAGTGCTAACAGGGGACACCTAACTGAAGCTTTCTTT.

Ten or more counts support this clonotype. V and J are TRBV6-5 and TRBJ1-5; D is unclear. Trimming removed 5 bases at V and 1 base at J, with 9 bases between. This CDR3 has 14 residues. Germline assignment: CDR1 MNHEY and CDR2 SVGAGI. In nucleotides, the CDR3 is TGTGCCAGCAGTCGACTCGGCAGCAATCAGCCCCAGCATTTT. It yields the protein CASSRLGSNQPQHF.

This clonotype was seen at least ten times. The rearrangement links TRBV28 to TRBJ2-5; either TRBD1 or TRBD2 may fit D (7 bases each). The CDR3 is 17 residues long. Germline CDR1 MDHEN, CDR2 SYDVKM. V lost 1 base and J lost 3, with 18 bases in between. CDR3 in amino acids: CASSLYGGGRGKETQYF. CDR3 DNA: TGTGCCAGCAGTTTATACGGCGGGGGCAGGGGGAAAGAGACCCAGTACTTC.

This clonotype was detected many times. This chain uses TRBV27 with TRBJ1-1, with 7 bases matching TRBD1. From germline, CDR1 is MNHEY and CDR2 SMNVEV (reference sequence). After removal of 7 bases from V and 6 bases from J, the junction contained 11 bases not matched to a gene. CDR3 length equals 14 residues. For the CDR3, the DNA is TGTGCCAGCACTAAGGCGGGCAGGGGGGCTGAAGCTTTCTTT. Translating it yields CASTKAGRGAEAFF.

This clonotype was seen ten or more times. The chain combines TRBV14 with TRBJ2-2; D perhaps matches TRBD2 (5 bases). Between the trimmed V and J ends, which lost 4 bases and 6 bases, there was a span of 15 bases. This CDR3 contains 15 residues. CDR1 and CDR2 (germline): SGHDN, FVKESK. The CDR3 loop is CASSPSLVFAGELFF. CDR3 DNA: TGTGCCAGCAGCCCGTCACTAGTGTTCGCCGGGGAGCTGTTTTTT.